The 29 T cell receptor beta chains below all came from one sample that was sequenced in a study of T cells in Graves' hyperthyroidism and ophthalmopathy. The source material, RNA transcripts, was used to amplify TCR beta CDR3 regions. The TCR CDR3 was amplified in a first-round RT-PCR using the HTBI primer set. TCRdb ran MiXCR on the multiplex PCR reads and lists one entry per CDR3 protein. This sample yields 75,000 to 100,000 distinct CDR3 sequences, of which about 37% are seen a single time; more than 8.5% belongs to the top ten. The sample consisted of peripheral blood or thyroid tissue (not recorded which). The receptors originated from a woman aged 25 to 39 with Graves' hyperthyroidism.

This clonotype came up many times. J is TRBJ2-6 and V is TRBV20-1, with D tentatively TRBD1 (6 bases). CDR3 size: 13 residues. CDR1 DFQATT and CDR2 SNEGSKA come from the germline V gene (reference sequence). Trimming left V 2 bases short and J 7 bases short, with 9 bases between. CDR3 protein: CSARRTDANVLTF. The CDR3 DNA reads TGCAGTGCTAGAAGGACAGACGCCAACGTCCTGACTTTC.

At least ten counts were recorded for this clonotype. The J gene is TRBJ1-2, the V gene TRBV15; the D gene is possibly TRBD1 (6 bases). The CDR3 has 14 residues. Germline V gene lookup returns CDR1 LNHNV and CDR2 YYDKDF (reference sequence). Between the trimmed V and J ends, which lost 5 bases and 1 base, there was a span of 11 bases. The DNA for the CDR3 is TGTGCCACCAGCGGAGGGGGTGATAACTATGGCTACACCTTC. Its translation: CATSGGGDNYGYTF.

This clonotype was seen more than once but under ten times. The V gene is TRBV10-3, the J gene TRBJ1-5; D is undetermined. V lost 7 bases and J lost 6, with 13 bases in between. Germline CDR1 reads ENHRY; CDR2 reads SYGVKD. The CDR3 runs 13 residues. CDR3 in DNA: TGTGCCATCACCCGGGGAGAGGGTCAGCCCCAGCATTTT. This sequence encodes CAITRGEGQPQHF.

As DNA, the CDR3 is TGTGCCAGCAGCTCTCTGACCCAGTACTTC. It is translated as CASSSLTQYF. The chain combines TRBV11-2 with TRBJ2-5; D gene ambiguous. Germline V gene lookup returns CDR1 SGHAT and CDR2 FQNNGV. The CDR3 spans 10 residues. The ends were cut back, 4 bases at V and 7 bases at J, with 4 bases in the middle.

This clonotype appeared many times. This chain connects TRBV6-5 to TRBJ2-5; D ambiguous. The CDR3 contains 14 residues. The germline V gene encodes CDR1 MNHEY and CDR2 SVGAGI. The V end lost 5 bases, the J end lost 7 bases, and 17 bases lay between the germline ends. The CDR3, as DNA: TGTGCCAGCAGTCGCGGCGAAATTCAGGCGACCCAGTACTTC. As protein: CASSRGEIQATQYF.

This clonotype appeared many times. The genes are TRBV5-6 and TRBJ2-5; D is tentatively TRBD1 or TRBD2 (5 bases each). Trimming shortened V by 0 bases and J by 3 bases, and 9 bases separated the two germline ends. In germline, CDR1 is SGHDT, CDR2 YYEEEE. The CDR3 sequence is 14 residues long. The CDR3 region is CASSLEGREETQYF. The CDR3 coding sequence is TGTGCCAGCAGCTTGGAGGGACGGGAAGAGACCCAGTACTTC.

CDR3 coding DNA: TGCAGTGCCCCGGGACTAGCGGGGAAGTACTTC. This codes for CSAPGLAGKYF. The rearrangement links TRBV20-1 to TRBJ2-5; 13 bases fit TRBD2. Germline assignment: CDR1 DFQATT and CDR2 SNEGSKA (reference sequence). This CDR3 has 11 residues. The V and J ends lost 6 bases and 12 bases, in that order; junction bases with no gene match: 4.

There are many counts of this clonotype. V and J are TRBV18 and TRBJ1-2, with TRBD1 as a possible D gene (6 bases). The CDR3 totals 12 residues. Germline V CDR1 and CDR2: KGHSH, LQKENI. V shed 4 bases and J shed 6 bases, with 9 bases lying between them. CDR3 sequence reads: CASSQGGHGYTF. The CDR3 DNA reads as TGTGCCAGCTCACAGGGGGGCCATGGCTACACCTTC. The full variable domain, in which reference TRBV18 and TRBJ1-2 provide the parts outside the CDR3, is NAGVMQNPRHLVRRRGQEARLRCSPMKGHSHVYWYRQLPEEGLKFMVYLQKENIIDESGMPKERFSAEFPKEGPSILRIQQVVRGDSAAYFCASSQGGHGYTFGSGTRLTVV.

This clonotype was seen many times. The chain is built from TRBV9 and TRBJ2-2, with 13 bases aligning to TRBD2. Germline V gene data show CDR1 as SGDLS and CDR2 as YYNGEE. The CDR3 covers 15 residues. V lost 3 bases to trimming and J lost 9 bases; unmatched junction nucleotides: 5. The CDR3 loop reads CASSATSGRTRELFF. DNA for the CDR3: TGTGCCAGCAGCGCGACTAGCGGGAGGACTCGGGAGCTGTTTTTT. Complete variable domain (other parts from reference TRBV9 and TRBJ2-2): DSGVTQTPKHLITATGQRVTLRCSPRSGDLSVYWYQQSLDQGLQFLIQYYNGEERAKGNILERFSAQQFPDLHSELNLSSLELGDSALYFCASSATSGRTRELFFGEGSRLTVL.

Notes on this clonotype: In this CDR3 the conserved last residue, phenylalanine or tryptophan, is missing, so a read error is likely. It is unclear where the CDR3 begins or ends on the DNA, so no DNA is shown, and the CDR3 is as TCRdb lists it. The CDR3 here is CASIPGGGPYGCTI. This rearrangement joins TRBV12-3 or TRBV12-4 to TRBJ1-2; the table's D call TRBD1 went unverified against the DNA. The CDR3 has 14 amino acids, counting both end residues.

This clonotype was recorded a few times. V is TRBV6-5 and J is TRBJ2-6; TRBD1 is a possible D gene (6 bases). The CDR3 length is 17 residues. Germline CDR1 MNHEY, CDR2 SVGAGI. The germline V and J ends were trimmed by 8 bases and 0 bases, with 17 bases remaining between them. Here the CDR3 reads CASSTQTGASGANVLTF. The CDR3 bases are TGTGCCAGCTCTACTCAGACAGGAGCCTCTGGGGCCAACGTCCTGACTTTC.

The V call is TRBV2, the J call TRBJ2-3, with 11 bases identical to TRBD2. The CDR3 contains 17 residues. Germline CDR1 SNHLY, CDR2 FYNNEI. J gave up 2 bases and V 7 bases, and 11 bases lay outside the gene matches. Here the CDR3 DNA reads TGTGCCAGCATCGAGGCCGGGACTAGCGGAGACACAGATACGCAGTATTTT. This translates into CASIEAGTSGDTDTQYF.

The chain recombines TRBV7-6 with TRBJ2-2, with 13 positions matching TRBD2. The CDR3 runs to 18 residues. The V segment lost 5 bases and the J segment 4 bases; nucleotides outside the gene matches: 10. Germline assignment: CDR1 SGHVS and CDR2 FNYEAQ. CDR3 residues: CASSQEGLAGDSTGELFF. The CDR3 DNA sequence: TGTGCCAGCAGCCAAGAAGGACTAGCGGGAGATTCCACCGGGGAGCTGTTTTTT. Variable domain in full (rest from reference TRBV7-6 and TRBJ2-2): GAGVSQSPRYKVTKRGQDVALRCDPISGHVSLYWYRQALGQGPEFLTYFNYEAQQDKSGLPNDRFSAERPEGSISTLTIQRTEQRDSAMYRCASSQEGLAGDSTGELFFGEGSRLTVL.

This clonotype was recorded once. A read error is possible here, since a much larger clone lies one base away. The rearrangement joins TRBV11-1 to TRBJ2-7; D remains unclear. V was cut by 5 bases and J by 5 bases, with 10 bases left in between. Germline assignment: CDR1 SGHAT and CDR2 FQDESV (reference sequence). The CDR3 has 12 residues. CDR3 amino acids: CASSPSRHEQYF. The CDR3 DNA is TGTGCCAGCAGCCCCTCCCGTCACGAGCAGTACTTC.

The chain carries TRBV7-3 and TRBJ1-5; perhaps TRBD1 as D (5 bases). V lost 5 bases to trimming and J lost 11 bases, with 22 bases between them. The CDR3 has 15 residues. Germline V gene data show CDR1 as SGHTA and CDR2 as FQGTGA. In nucleotides, the CDR3 is TGTGCCAGCAGCCAAGGGACTAGCGGGAGGCAGACCCAGCATTTT. It codes for CASSQGTSGRQTQHF.

The table lists this clonotype with many counts. The rearrangement joins TRBV28 to TRBJ1-5, with D tentatively TRBD1 (6 bases). Germline lookup yields CDR1 MDHEN and CDR2 SYDVKM. Trimming pared 8 bases from V and 9 bases from J, leaving 14 bases between. The CDR3 is 12 residues long. The CDR3 spells CASLQPTGPQHF. The CDR3 nucleotides read TGTGCCAGCCTTCAGCCGACAGGGCCCCAGCATTTT.

The V and J genes are TRBV5-1 and TRBJ2-5; perhaps TRBD1 as D (5 bases). This CDR3 comprises 15 residues. Per germline, CDR1 SGHRS and CDR2 YFSETQ. V was shortened by 6 bases and J by 3 bases, with 18 bases between the two germline ends. The CDR3 spells CASIWGRSTEETQYF. The CDR3 coding sequence is TGCGCCAGCATCTGGGGCAGGAGCACTGAAGAGACCCAGTACTTC. Full variable domain (rest looked up from reference TRBV5-1 and TRBJ2-5): KAGVTQTPRYLIKTRGQQVTLSCSPISGHRSVSWYQQTPGQGLQFLFEYFSETQRNKGNFPGRFSGRQFSNSRSEMNVSTLELGDSALYLCASIWGRSTEETQYFGPGTRLLVL.

Within the sample, this clonotype is medium-sized (0.01 to 0.1%). The J gene is TRBJ1-2, the V gene TRBV5-1; 8 bases are a match to TRBD1. The V gene's germline CDR1 is SGHRS and CDR2 YFSETQ. CDR3 size: 13 residues. V was clipped by 6 bases and J by 8 bases; unmatched bases: 9. The DNA of the CDR3 is TGCGCCAGCACATACGGGGACAGGCAAGGCTACACCTTC. It translates to CASTYGDRQGYTF.

In its sample, this clonotype was seen many times. This sequence joins TRBV10-3 and TRBJ2-7; 8 nucleotides match TRBD2. Germline-derived CDR1 and CDR2 are ENHRY and SYGVKD. The CDR3 contains 14 residues. J lost 0 bases, V lost 11 bases, and 9 bases had no gene match. DNA of the CDR3: TGTGCCTTGAGACCGGGACTAGACTCCTACGAGCAGTACTTC. This translates into CALRPGLDSYEQYF.

This clonotype came up many times. V is TRBV4-1 and J is TRBJ1-5; D uncertain. Germline CDR1 and CDR2: MGHRA and YSYEKL. The V and J ends lost 4 bases and 0 bases respectively, with 7 bases between them. CDR3 length: 14 residues. The CDR3 sequence: CASSPNYSNQPQHF. The CDR3 bases are TGCGCCAGCAGCCCCAACTATAGCAATCAGCCCCAGCATTTT.

V gene TRBV29-1 combines with J gene TRBJ2-6; D may match TRBD1 or TRBD2 (5 bases each). The ends were cut back, 6 bases at V and 2 bases at J, with 14 bases in the middle. CDR1 is SQVTM and CDR2 is ANQGSEA in the germline V gene. The CDR3 runs 15 residues. The CDR3 protein is CSVGVSGPGANVLTF. DNA for the CDR3: TGCAGCGTGGGGGTTTCGGGCCCTGGGGCCAACGTCCTGACTTTC.

This clonotype was counted ten times or more. The chain links TRBV7-2 to TRBJ1-1; D call uncertain. V was pared by 3 bases and J by 3 bases, with 11 bases between. Germline V lookup: CDR1 SGHTA, CDR2 FQGNSA. The length of the CDR3 is 14 residues. The CDR3 coding sequence is TGTGCCAGCAGCTTTCAAGGGTCGGACACTGAAGCTTTCTTT. Translated, it gives CASSFQGSDTEAFF.

In its sample, this clonotype was seen many times. The chain joins TRBV20-1 to TRBJ2-3; D not certain. The CDR3 is made up of 12 amino acids. V dropped 2 bases and J dropped 6 bases, with 9 bases sitting between them. Germline assignment: CDR1 DFQATT and CDR2 SNEGSKA (reference sequence). The CDR3 DNA follows: TGCAGTGCTAGACGTGGCTATGATACGCAGTATTTT. Its translation: CSARRGYDTQYF.

Many counts were recorded for this clonotype. The chain carries TRBV7-9 and TRBJ2-3; D call uncertain. CDR1 is SEHNR and CDR2 is FQNEAQ in the germline V gene (reference sequence). The ends were cut back, 4 bases at V and 0 bases at J, with 8 bases in the middle. The CDR3 has 14 residues. DNA of the CDR3: TGTGCCAGCAGCTCCGAGCTTAGCACAGATACGCAGTATTTT. Encoded protein: CASSSELSTDTQYF.

V usage is TRBV2 and J usage is TRBJ1-1; D uncertain. The CDR3 has 11 residues. Between the trimmed V and J ends, which lost 4 bases and 4 bases, there was a span of 4 bases. From germline, CDR1 is SNHLY and CDR2 FYNNEI. The CDR3 loop is CASSVVTEAFF. The CDR3 nucleotides read TGTGCCAGCAGTGTTGTCACTGAAGCTTTCTTT.

The chain joins TRBV7-6 to TRBJ1-4, with 10 bases aligning to TRBD1. The CDR3 covers 15 residues. Germline V gene lookup returns CDR1 SGHVS and CDR2 FNYEAQ. The junction had 4 bases not matched to a gene; V was cut back by 5 bases and J by 4 bases. Here the CDR3 reads CASSTRDRGNEKLFF. The CDR3, as DNA: TGTGCCAGCAGCACCCGGGACAGGGGTAATGAAAAACTGTTTTTT.

This clonotype was counted ten times or more. The genes are TRBV7-9 and TRBJ2-7; 8 bases line up with TRBD2. Germline V gene lookup returns CDR1 SEHNR and CDR2 FQNEAQ (reference sequence). Trimming removed 4 bases from V and 5 bases from J; junction bases left unmatched: 10. This CDR3 spans 15 amino acids. The CDR3 DNA reads TGTGCCAGCAGCTCGCTGTTCGCGGGAGGACACGAGCAGTACTTC. Translation gives CASSSLFAGGHEQYF.

This clonotype has at least ten counts. V gene TRBV9 combines with J gene TRBJ1-3; unclear D gene. Germline V lookup: CDR1 SGDLS, CDR2 YYNGEE. V was shortened by 3 bases and J by 0 bases, with 10 bases between the two germline ends. This CDR3 is 15 amino acids long. As DNA, the CDR3 is TGTGCCAGCAGCGCAACAAAATCCTCTGGAAACACCATATATTTT. It is translated as CASSATKSSGNTIYF. Complete variable domain (other parts from reference TRBV9 and TRBJ1-3): DSGVTQTPKHLITATGQRVTLRCSPRSGDLSVYWYQQSLDQGLQFLIQYYNGEERAKGNILERFSAQQFPDLHSELNLSSLELGDSALYFCASSATKSSGNTIYFGEGSWLTVV.

This clonotype was observed at least ten times. The chain carries TRBV20-1 and TRBJ1-3; D may be TRBD1 (6 bases). Germline CDR1 and CDR2: DFQATT and SNEGSKA (reference sequence). CDR3 length: 13 amino acids. V lost 5 bases to trimming and J lost 5 bases, with 13 bases between them. For the CDR3, the DNA is TGCAGTGCTGATCCAGGGGCGAGAAACACCATATATTTT. Amino acids: CSADPGARNTIYF.